What follows are 11 T cell receptor beta chains derived from one specimen sequenced in a study of T cells in Graves' hyperthyroidism and ophthalmopathy. The CDR3 regions of TCR beta were amplified from RNA transcripts. The HTBI primer set drove a first-round RT-PCR of the TCR CDR3. TCRdb reanalysed the multiplex PCR reads using MiXCR and keeps one entry per CDR3 protein. The sample includes over 250,000 distinct CDR3 sequences, approximately 14% of them seen just once. The sequenced sample was blood. The receptors originated from a woman between 40 and 50 years old with Graves' ophthalmopathy.

This clonotype was picked up many times. The J gene is TRBJ1-3, the V gene TRBV11-2, with 7 bases fitting TRBD1. Germline CDR1 reads SGHAT; CDR2 reads FQNNGV. The CDR3 consists of 13 residues. The V segment lost 6 bases and the J segment 3 bases; nucleotides outside the gene matches: 2. CDR3 in amino acids: CASRTGSGNTIYF. The CDR3 nucleotides are TGTGCCAGCAGGACAGGGAGTGGAAACACCATATATTTT.

CDR3 nucleotides: TGTGCCAGCAGCTTGGAGGGGCGGGGTGAAAAACTGTTTTTT. The encoded protein is CASSLEGRGEKLFF. The chain uses TRBV5-4 and TRBJ1-4; possibly TRBD1 for D (5 bases). Germline lookup yields CDR1 SGHNT and CDR2 YYREEE (reference sequence). CDR3 size: 14 residues. V was clipped by 0 bases and J by 7 bases, with 10 bases between them.

Only a few counts were recorded for this clonotype. The gene calls are TRBV28 and TRBJ2-1; 9 positions match TRBD2. CDR3 length: 14 amino acids. CDR1 and CDR2 (germline): MDHEN, SYDVKM. V was clipped by 8 bases and J by 5 bases; unmatched bases: 7. The CDR3 region is CASSPSGDNNEQFF. CDR3 DNA: TGTGCCAGCTCCCCTAGCGGGGATAACAATGAGCAGTTCTTC.

This clonotype was counted at least ten times. The chain uses TRBV4-1 and TRBJ2-1, with 7 positions matching TRBD2. Trimming removed 3 bases from V and 6 bases from J; junction bases left unmatched: 8. Germline V gene sequence: CDR1 MGHRA, CDR2 YSYEKL. This CDR3 has 15 amino acids. The CDR3 region is CASSHPGLHLNEQFF. CDR3 in DNA: TGCGCCAGCAGCCACCCGGGACTACATCTCAATGAGCAGTTCTTC.

The chain carries TRBV27 and TRBJ1-5; D unclear. Trimming took 3 bases from V and 2 from J, leaving 14 bases between them. This CDR3 has 16 amino acids. Germline loops: CDR1 MNHEY, CDR2 SMNVEV (reference sequence). This chain's CDR3 is CASSFNSRSGNQPQHF. The CDR3 DNA follows: TGTGCCAGCAGTTTCAACAGCCGGAGTGGCAATCAGCCCCAGCATTTT.

This clonotype has ten or more counts. This sequence joins TRBV11-2 and TRBJ2-1, with D tentatively TRBD2 (5 bases). Germline V gene sequence: CDR1 SGHAT, CDR2 FQNNGV. This CDR3 contains 14 residues. Between the trimmed V and J ends, which lost 5 bases and 5 bases, there was a span of 13 bases. CDR3 loop: CASSPPWGDNEQFF. The DNA of the CDR3 is TGTGCCAGCAGCCCCCCGTGGGGAGACAATGAGCAGTTCTTC.

This clonotype has at least ten counts. V and J are TRBV7-8 and TRBJ2-2, with D perhaps matching TRBD1 or TRBD2 (5 bases each). Trimming took 1 base from V and 2 from J, leaving 14 bases between them. CDR3 length equals 17 residues. The germline V gene encodes CDR1 SGHVS and CDR2 FQNEAQ. The DNA for the CDR3 is TGTGCCAGCAGCTTAGAAGGGACGGTCCTTAACACCGGGGAGCTGTTTTTT. Translating it yields CASSLEGTVLNTGELFF.

V usage is TRBV6-1 and J usage is TRBJ2-7; no firm D call. Germline loops: CDR1 MNHNS, CDR2 SASEGT. The CDR3 has 13 amino acids. Between the trimmed V and J ends, which lost 6 bases and 3 bases, there was a span of 12 bases. CDR3 protein: CASSRRALYEQYF. The CDR3 DNA is TGTGCCAGCAGCCGTAGGGCCCTCTACGAGCAGTACTTC.

The table lists this clonotype with a few counts. The chain links TRBV9 to TRBJ2-5; unclear D gene. This CDR3 has 14 amino acids. The germline V and J ends were trimmed by 0 bases and 1 base, with 7 bases remaining between them. Looked up from germline, CDR1 is SGDLS and CDR2 is YYNGEE. The CDR3, as DNA: TGTGCCAGCAGCGTAGCCGTGTCCCAAGAGACCCAGTACTTC. Its protein is CASSVAVSQETQYF.

This clonotype was seen many times. V usage is TRBV6-6 and J usage is TRBJ2-3; TRBD1 might be the D (6 bases). Trimming stripped 0 bases from V and 0 bases from J, with 10 bases between. The CDR3 extends over 16 amino acids. Per the germline V gene, CDR1 is MNHNY and CDR2 is SVGAGI (reference sequence). CDR3 nucleotide sequence: TGTGCCAGCAGTTACTCGAAAGGGGGTAGCACAGATACGCAGTATTTT. As protein: CASSYSKGGSTDTQYF.

This clonotype was recorded many times. The CDR3 DNA reads as TGTGCCAGCAGTGTGGGACAGGCAAGCACAGATACGCAGTATTTT. Translating it yields CASSVGQASTDTQYF. This chain joins TRBV2 and TRBJ2-3; 8 bases are shared with TRBD1. The V gene's germline CDR1 is SNHLY and CDR2 FYNNEI. The CDR3 loop spans 15 amino acids. J lost 0 bases, V lost 4 bases, and 3 bases had no gene match.